A selection of T cell receptor beta chains follows, all from one sample in a study of T-cell memory formation after mild COVID-19. One entry per CDR3 protein results from TCRdb running MiXCR on the 5' RACE reads. The repertoire has about 310,000 distinct CDR3 sequences, 19% of them found once; the top ten carry under 25%. Sequenced input: PBMCs or a T cell subset sorted from them (not recorded which). These receptors originate from a man aged 18 to 29 who had mild COVID-19 (a few samples of this study predate the infection). Cell type and time point are not known. The CDR3 runs from the conserved cysteine through the conserved F or W. A D gene is named only where the DNA matches it firmly. Size is stated for part of the rows, as once, few or many counts, or as a class when the clone is expanded.

NA | TRBJ2-4 | 16 | TRBV28 | NA | CASSPPGTLAKNIQYF | TGTGCCAGCAGTCCACCGGGAACCCTAGCCAAAAACATTCAGTACTTC
NA | TRBJ2-2 | 12 | TRBV7-2 | NA | CASSPIWGELFF | TGTGCCAGCAGCCCGATCTGGGGGGAGCTGTTTTTT
TRBD1 | TRBJ2-1 | 14 | TRBV5-5 | NA | CASSPGTGVHEQFF | TGTGCCAGCAGCCCCGGGACAGGGGTTCATGAGCAGTTCTTC
NA | TRBJ2-5 | 13 | TRBV7-2 | few | CASMGTLKETQYF | TGTGCCAGCATGGGGACTTTGAAGGAGACCCAGTACTTC
TRBD1 | TRBJ2-5 | 22 | TRBV7-6 | NA | CASSLVGAGQGRFRSDQETQYF | TGTGCCAGCAGCTTAGTCGGGGCAGGACAGGGGCGCTTTCGAAGCGACCAAGAGACCCAGTACTTC
TRBD2 | TRBJ2-1 | 15 | TRBV9 | NA | CASSVAGLAGGEQFF | TGTGCCAGCAGCGTAGCAGGGCTAGCGGGCGGTGAGCAGTTCTTC
TRBD1 | TRBJ1-2 | 14 | TRBV10-3 | few | CAITPTGVDDGYTF | TGTGCCATCACCCCAACAGGGGTTGATGATGGCTACACCTTC
NA | TRBJ2-3 | 14 | TRBV24-1 | NA | CATSEGGLADTQYF | TGTGCCACCAGTGAGGGGGGTCTGGCAGATACGCAGTATTTT
NA | TRBJ2-1 | 17 | TRBV5-1 | NA | CASSLGGLEGTYNEQFF | TGCGCCAGCAGCTTGGGGGGTTTGGAGGGGACCTACAATGAGCAGTTCTTC
TRBD2 | TRBJ2-7 | 16 | TRBV5-1 | few | CASSLALGGMIYEQYF | TGCGCCAGCAGCTTGGCCTTGGGAGGGATGATCTACGAGCAGTACTTC
NA | TRBJ2-5 | 13 | TRBV5-1 | NA | CASISPPQETQYF | TGCGCCAGCATTTCCCCGCCGCAAGAGACCCAGTACTTC
TRBD1 | TRBJ2-1 | 16 | TRBV7-9 | few | CASSLAGTGAYNEQFF | TGTGCCAGCAGTTTAGCCGGGACAGGGGCCTACAATGAGCAGTTCTTC
NA | TRBJ2-3 | 16 | TRBV7-9 | NA | CASSLGYGEPTDTQYF | TGTGCCAGCAGCTTAGGGTACGGGGAGCCCACAGATACGCAGTATTTT
TRBD1 | TRBJ2-6 | 18 | TRBV7-9 | few | CASSLDAGTGAGANVLTF | TGTGCCAGCAGCTTAGACGCCGGGACAGGGGCTGGGGCCAACGTCCTGACTTTC
TRBD1 | TRBJ2-7 | 14 | TRBV12-3/TRBV12-4 | few | CASSFRTGLPEQYF | TGTGCCAGCAGTTTTAGGACAGGGCTGCCCGAGCAGTACTTC
NA | TRBJ2-5 | 13 | TRBV25-1 | NA | CATTDSPRETQYF | TGTGCCACCACGGACAGTCCCCGGGAGACCCAGTACTTC
TRBD1 | TRBJ2-3 | 14 | TRBV5-1 | few | CASSSGTGRDTQYF | TGCGCCAGCAGCTCCGGGACAGGGAGGGATACGCAGTATTTT
TRBD1 | TRBJ2-1 | 13 | TRBV6-1 | NA | CASPGQYTNEQFF | TGTGCCAGCCCGGGACAGTACACCAATGAGCAGTTCTTC
TRBD2 | TRBJ2-3 | 17 | TRBV4-1 | NA | CASSQPGLAGLGDTQYF | TGCGCCAGCAGCCAGCCGGGACTAGCGGGTTTGGGAGATACGCAGTATTTT
TRBD1 | TRBJ1-5 | 13 | TRBV6-1 | NA | CASSPGQIQPQHF | TGTGCCAGCAGCCCGGGACAGATCCAGCCCCAGCATTTT
NA | TRBJ2-1 | 15 | TRBV11-3 | NA | CASSYTSRGGDEQFF | TGTGCCAGCAGCTATACTTCTCGCGGAGGCGATGAGCAGTTCTTC
TRBD2 | TRBJ2-1 | 14 | TRBV12-5 | NA | CASGFGGAYNEQFF | TGTGCTAGTGGTTTTGGGGGGGCCTACAATGAGCAGTTCTTC
TRBD1 | TRBJ1-1 | 16 | TRBV7-6 | few | CASSLAGTGGATEAFF | TGTGCCAGCAGCTTGGCCGGGACAGGGGGGGCCACTGAAGCTTTCTTT
NA | TRBJ2-2 | 14 | TRBV27 | few | CASSLSTELGELFF | TGTGCCAGCAGTTTATCTACCGAGCTCGGGGAGCTGTTTTTT
TRBD1 | TRBJ1-4 | 13 | TRBV18 | NA | CASSQGASEKLFF | TGTGCCAGCTCACAGGGGGCCTCCGAAAAACTGTTTTTT
NA | TRBJ1-1 | 15 | TRBV5-1 | NA | CASSLTGGENTEAFF | TGCGCCAGCAGCTTGACTGGAGGGGAGAACACTGAAGCTTTCTTT
NA | TRBJ1-2 | 14 | TRBV20-1 | NA | CSARDKGTNYGYTF | TGCAGTGCTAGAGATAAGGGGACTAACTATGGCTACACCTTC
NA | TRBJ1-5 | 16 | TRBV10-3 | NA | CAISGFGGVENQPQHF | TGTGCCATCAGTGGGTTCGGGGGGGTTGAAAATCAGCCCCAGCATTTT
NA | TRBJ1-5 | 15 | TRBV19 | NA | CASSPILPINQPQHF | TGTGCCAGTAGTCCCATATTGCCAATAAATCAGCCCCAGCATTTT
NA | TRBJ1-1 | 13 | TRBV6-5 | many | CASRDPDEDEAFF | TGTGCCAGCAGAGATCCGGACGAAGATGAAGCTTTCTTT
NA | TRBJ2-2 | 19 | TRBV25-1 | many | CASSGYPRVRDTNTGELFF | TGTGCCAGCAGTGGCTACCCCCGGGTCCGGGATACGAACACCGGGGAGCTGTTTTTT
TRBD1 | TRBJ2-3 | 14 | TRBV12-3/TRBV12-4 | few | CASSQRQGPDTQYF | TGTGCCAGCAGTCAGCGACAGGGCCCAGATACGCAGTATTTT
TRBD1 | TRBJ1-2 | 13 | TRBV5-1 | NA | CASSSQGDYGYTF | TGCGCCAGCAGCTCCCAGGGGGACTATGGCTACACCTTC
NA | TRBJ2-3 | 15 | TRBV7-2 | few | CASSLAPSGTDTQYF | TGTGCCAGCAGCTTAGCTCCTAGCGGCACAGATACGCAGTATTTT
NA | TRBJ1-5 | 15 | TRBV6-6 | NA | CASSYGGYSNQPQHF | TGTGCCAGCAGTTATGGGGGTTATAGCAATCAGCCCCAGCATTTT